This record covers a single T cell receptor (beta chain). This clonotype was seen a few times. It lacks a known antigen. Base qualities are not recorded, but no much larger clone differs from it by a single base. The sample comes from a study of response to subunit inactivated influenza vaccine (dated by TCRdb to between 2018 and 2020). In the study overall: Deep quantitative T cell receptor repertoire profiling was used in the study to track responses to a trivalent subunit inactivated influenza vaccine. Study-level results and caveats: The authors proposed that each seasonal influenza vaccination may bring in only a limited number of new T cells.

Reading the germline V gene gives CDR1 KGHDR and CDR2 SFDVKD. There are 12 amino acids in the CDR3, from cysteine to phenylalanine inclusive. Only the CDR3 part of the read is kept: 36 bases, read in frame from the first base. V and J lose 3 bases and 6 bases, and a span of 7 bases separates them. The library was generated by RT-PCR. The reads were generated on an Illumina HiSeq 2500. The public reads were quality trimmed at Q25 with fastp and then assembled into clones with MiXCR by TCRdb, keeping productive beta chains. Each record represents a unique CDR3 protein, reported with the most common genes and DNA among its rows. This sample lists around 530,000 distinct CDR3 sequences; 15% to 20% were detected once. The leading ten clones occupy 3% of the sample.

The V and J genes are TRBV24-1 and TRBJ1-2, with no D gene named confidently. The sample was CD4+ T cells sorted from PBMCs, taken about 23 months after vaccination. This TCR came from a man aged 50 to 69 who received an inactivated influenza vaccine. Donor details come from another sample of the same person, matched by shared clones. CDR3 reads: CATSDPRHGYTF. The DNA sequence is given as TGTGCCACCAGTGATCCCCGCCATGGCTACACCTTC.